Following are 31 T cell receptor beta chains from one sample sequenced in a study of regulatory T cells in long-lasting Graves disease. Construction of the TCR beta libraries employed iRepertoire HTBI primers in conjunction with Arm-PCR of CDR3 regions. Via MiXCR, TCRdb re-called the multiplex PCR reads, giving one row per CDR3 protein. The table has 500,000 or so distinct CDR3 sequences, around 13% seen once. The time point is: newly diagnosed GD, antithyroid drugs for less than 3 months. The TCR library used RNA extracted from PBMCs. The same data also contributed to another study, on T cells in Graves' hyperthyroidism and ophthalmopathy.

Sequenced here: peripheral blood mononuclear cells (PBMCs), sampled at new diagnosis, from a patient treated with antithyroid drugs. All receptors derive from a woman between 50 and 59 years old with Graves disease.

This clonotype appeared many times. The chain links TRBV2 to TRBJ1-1, with D possibly TRBD1 on 6 matching bases. Germline assignment: CDR1 SNHLY and CDR2 FYNNEI. The CDR3 extends over 17 amino acids. The V end lost 6 bases, the J end lost 0 bases, and 20 bases lay between the germline ends. The CDR3 is CASRLQGGPNMNTEAFF. CDR3 sequence (DNA): TGTGCCAGCAGGCTACAGGGCGGACCTAACATGAACACTGAAGCTTTCTTT.

This clonotype was detected ten times or more. The rearrangement joins TRBV2 to TRBJ2-2; tentatively, D is TRBD2 (6 bases). Looked up from germline, CDR1 is SNHLY and CDR2 is FYNNEI. V lost 5 bases, J lost 6 bases, and 10 bases lay in between. The CDR3 length is 13 residues. CDR3 in amino acids: CASSSPGAGELFF. Here the CDR3 DNA reads TGTGCCAGCAGTTCCCCGGGGGCCGGGGAGCTGTTTTTT.

The chain employs TRBV19 and TRBJ1-4; D perhaps matches TRBD1 (6 bases). The germline gives CDR1 LNHDA, CDR2 SQIVND (reference sequence). With 9 bases removed from V and 6 bases from J, the gap between germline ends came to 14 bases. This CDR3 is 13 amino acids long. CDR3 protein: CASATGLDEKLFF. The CDR3, as DNA: TGTGCCAGCGCTACAGGGTTGGATGAAAAACTGTTTTTT.

This clonotype was counted a few times. This sequence joins TRBV9 and TRBJ2-1; 8 positions agree with TRBD1. The CDR3 is made up of 14 amino acids. Germline CDR1 and CDR2: SGDLS and YYNGEE. Trimming removed 0 bases from V and 9 bases from J; junction bases left unmatched: 5. The CDR3 protein is CASSVVDRESEQFF. As DNA, the CDR3 is TGTGCCAGCAGCGTAGTGGACAGGGAAAGTGAGCAGTTCTTC.

The chain is built from TRBV4-1 and TRBJ2-7; 7 nucleotides agree with TRBD1. The germline gives CDR1 MGHRA, CDR2 YSYEKL. Germline trimming cut 3 bases from V and 5 bases from J; bases unmatched to any gene: 13. This CDR3 has 16 residues. The CDR3 sequence: CASSQDLVTGNHEQYF. In DNA form, the CDR3 reads TGCGCCAGCAGCCAGGACCTTGTGACAGGGAACCACGAGCAGTACTTC.

The rearrangement joins TRBV28 to TRBJ1-1; D not resolved. Trimming took off 8 bases at V and 1 base at J, with 14 bases between the two ends. The CDR3 sequence is 14 residues long. Germline CDR1 is MDHEN and CDR2 is SYDVKM. This CDR3 is CASVTSARNTEAFF. DNA for the CDR3: TGTGCCAGCGTTACTTCCGCAAGGAACACTGAAGCTTTCTTT.

There are many counts of this clonotype. This chain uses TRBV27 with TRBJ2-5; possibly TRBD2 for D (7 bases). CDR1 is MNHEY and CDR2 is SMNVEV in the germline V gene (reference sequence). This CDR3 region has 16 residues. Trimming pared 1 base from V and 2 bases from J, leaving 14 bases between. The CDR3 DNA follows: TGTGCCAGCAGTTTATTCGGGGGAGGGGGACAAGAGACCCAGTACTTC. It is translated as CASSLFGGGGQETQYF.

This clonotype was recorded at least ten times. V is TRBV6-5 and J is TRBJ2-7; no firm D call. Looked up from germline, CDR1 is MNHEY and CDR2 is SVGAGI. The CDR3 consists of 15 residues. Trimming took 0 bases from V and 2 from J, leaving 11 bases between them. CDR3 DNA sequence: TGTGCCAGCAGTTACTCAGGGTCAGCACCCTACGAGCAGTACTTC. It codes for CASSYSGSAPYEQYF.

The rearrangement uses TRBV2 and TRBJ2-1; TRBD1 aligns across 9 bases. Germline CDR1 SNHLY, CDR2 FYNNEI. The CDR3 totals 18 residues. V trimming: 1 base; J trimming: 7 bases; junction bases outside the gene matches: 14. The CDR3 here is CASSEGYDRGAERNEQFF. Here the CDR3 DNA reads TGTGCCAGCAGTGAAGGATACGACAGGGGGGCCGAACGGAATGAGCAGTTCTTC.

This clonotype has more than one count but fewer than ten. The chain has TRBV9 and TRBJ2-1, with TRBD2 identical over 8 bases. V was pared by 2 bases and J by 0 bases, with 16 bases of the junction left unmatched. The CDR3 spans 20 residues. The V gene's germline CDR1 is SGDLS and CDR2 YYNGEE. This CDR3 is CASSVAPGLAGRSSYNEQFF. The DNA of the CDR3 is TGTGCCAGCAGCGTTGCCCCCGGGCTAGCGGGCCGAAGCTCCTACAATGAGCAGTTCTTC.

This clonotype was seen many times. The chain couples TRBV5-1 to TRBJ2-1; 7 nucleotides line up with TRBD1. CDR1 SGHRS and CDR2 YFSETQ come from the germline V gene. The CDR3 covers 14 residues. J was trimmed by 7 bases and V by 7 bases; bases with no gene match: 11. This chain's CDR3 is CASGILPQGNEQFF. CDR3 nucleotide sequence: TGCGCCAGCGGAATTTTACCACAGGGGAATGAGCAGTTCTTC.

Ten or more counts support this clonotype. V gene TRBV28 combines with J gene TRBJ2-7, with 10 bases identical to TRBD2. The ends lost 6 bases at V and 4 bases at J; junction bases unmatched: 9. Germline CDR1 MDHEN, CDR2 SYDVKM. The CDR3 is 15 amino acids. The CDR3 region is CASRLTSGTSYEQYF. The CDR3 coding sequence is TGTGCCAGCAGACTTACTAGCGGGACGTCTTACGAGCAGTACTTC.

This clonotype appeared many times. CDR3 sequence (DNA): TGTGCCAGCAGGTTGCGGGGGGAGGGGCACACCGGGGAGCTGTTTTTT. Amino acid sequence: CASRLRGEGHTGELFF. The chain is built from TRBV28 and TRBJ2-2; 8 bases line up with TRBD2. Trimming took 6 bases from V and 3 from J; bases not matched to a gene: 9. The CDR3 sequence is 16 residues long. CDR1 and CDR2 (germline): MDHEN, SYDVKM. Drawing the rest from reference TRBV28 and TRBJ2-2, the complete variable domain is DVKVTQSSRYLVKRTGEKVFLECVQDMDHENMFWYRQDPGLGLRLIYFSYDVKMKEKGDIPEGYSVSREKKERFSLILESASTNQTSMYLCASRLRGEGHTGELFFGEGSRLTVL.

With respect to this clonotype: A much larger clone sits a single nucleotide away, making a read error possible. This CDR3 is missing its conserved last phenylalanine or tryptophan, likely due to a read error. V gene TRBV27 combines with J gene TRBJ2-1, with TRBD2 matching over 12 bases. Germline V gives CDR1 MNHEY, CDR2 SMNVEV (reference sequence). V dropped 2 bases and J dropped 8; count of bases not matched to a gene: 4. This CDR3 has 15 amino acids. The CDR3 reads CASSLGLAGGHEQFL. The CDR3 bases are TGTGCCAGCAGTTTAGGGCTAGCGGGAGGGCATGAGCAGTTCCTC.

This clonotype was counted a few times. This chain links TRBV20-1 with TRBJ2-7, with D maybe TRBD2 (5 bases). CDR3 size: 14 residues. Between the trimmed V and J ends, which lost 0 bases and 2 bases, there was a span of 11 bases. CDR1 is DFQATT, CDR2 SNEGSKA, per germline (reference sequence). Here the CDR3 reads CSARDSGITYEQYF. In nucleotides, the CDR3 is TGCAGTGCTAGAGACTCCGGGATCACCTACGAGCAGTACTTC.

This clonotype was seen repeatedly, ten times or more. V and J are TRBV20-1 and TRBJ2-1; 7 bases are a match to TRBD2. The CDR3 length is 15 residues. CDR1 is DFQATT and CDR2 is SNEGSKA in the germline V gene (reference sequence). V was pared by 5 bases and J by 3 bases, with 10 bases of the junction left unmatched. CDR3 residues: CSAPRSSGSYNEQFF. The CDR3 bases are TGCAGTGCTCCGCGCTCTAGCGGTAGCTACAATGAGCAGTTCTTC.

The chain combines TRBV28 with TRBJ2-7, with D maybe TRBD1 (6 bases). Trimming shortened V by 6 bases and J by 7 bases, and 13 bases separated the two germline ends. Germline lookup yields CDR1 MDHEN and CDR2 SYDVKM. The CDR3 runs to 12 residues. The CDR3: CASSGGQREQYF. CDR3 nucleotide sequence: TGTGCCAGCAGCGGTGGACAGAGGGAGCAGTACTTC. The full variable domain, rest sourced from reference TRBV28 and TRBJ2-7, is DVKVTQSSRYLVKRTGEKVFLECVQDMDHENMFWYRQDPGLGLRLIYFSYDVKMKEKGDIPEGYSVSREKKERFSLILESASTNQTSMYLCASSGGQREQYFGPGTRLTVT.

This clonotype was seen a few times. This rearrangement joins TRBV19 to TRBJ2-6, with a tentative D call TRBD2 (5 bases). The CDR3 contains 16 residues. The V gene lost 8 bases and the J gene lost 4 bases, with 18 bases spanning the gap. Per the germline V gene, CDR1 is LNHDA and CDR2 is SQIVND (reference sequence). CDR3 residues: CASRAGSAGGANVLTF. The CDR3 DNA is TGTGCCAGTCGGGCGGGCTCGGCCGGCGGGGCCAACGTCCTGACTTTC.

J is TRBJ2-1 and V is TRBV19; 7 nucleotides line up with TRBD2. The CDR3 has 15 residues. Germline CDR1 and CDR2: LNHDA and SQIVND (reference sequence). Trimming took 7 bases from V and 5 from J; bases not matched to a gene: 11. As DNA, the CDR3 is TGTGCCAGTAACCCTAGGGCTAGCGGAAACAATGAGCAGTTCTTC. This gives the protein CASNPRASGNNEQFF.

This clonotype was picked up a small number of times. The chain is built from TRBV11-2 and TRBJ2-7, with D tentatively TRBD2 (5 bases). V was clipped by 0 bases and J by 2 bases, with 20 bases between them. This CDR3 comprises 18 residues. The V gene's germline CDR1 is SGHAT and CDR2 FQNNGV. The CDR3 coding sequence is TGTGCCAGCAGCTTAGATTCGAGGAGCGGTTCTATCCCCTACGAGCAGTACTTC. This codes for CASSLDSRSGSIPYEQYF.

This clonotype was found many times. The junction and the germline gene differ at one end; a read error may be behind it. The J gene is TRBJ2-1, the V gene TRBV5-1, with D unresolved. The CDR3 is made up of 13 amino acids. Germline V gene lookup returns CDR1 SGHRS and CDR2 YFSETQ. DNA for the CDR3: TGCGCCAGCAGATTGGGCGGCTACAATGAGCAGTTCTTC. Translating gives CASRLGGYNEQFF.

The chain links TRBV27 to TRBJ2-1, with TRBD2 matching 11 bases. Germline CDR1 and CDR2: MNHEY and SMNVEV (reference sequence). Germline trimming cut 7 bases from V and 9 bases from J; bases unmatched to any gene: 17. The CDR3 covers 17 residues. CDR3 DNA sequence: TGTGCCAGCAACTCTTTAGCGGGAGGGCCGTGGGTGGGTGAGCAGTTCTTC. Its protein is CASNSLAGGPWVGEQFF.

This clonotype was counted ten times or more. CDR3 residues: CSASLLSVYSETQYF. CDR3 sequence (DNA): TGCAGTGCTAGTCTCCTGTCGGTGTATTCGGAGACCCAGTACTTC. V gene TRBV20-1 combines with J gene TRBJ2-5; D is undetermined. This CDR3 comprises 15 residues. Germline V lookup: CDR1 DFQATT, CDR2 SNEGSKA (reference sequence). V was pared by 3 bases and J by 5 bases, with 19 bases between.

The chain employs TRBV5-1 and TRBJ2-2; the match to TRBD1 covers 8 bases. The CDR3 length is 16 residues. V was clipped by 4 bases and J by 3 bases; unmatched bases: 8. Looked up from germline, CDR1 is SGHRS and CDR2 is YFSETQ. The CDR3 loop reads CASSTIPGGDTGELFF. CDR3 in DNA: TGCGCCAGCAGCACAATACCAGGGGGCGACACCGGGGAGCTGTTTTTT.

This clonotype has ten or more counts. The rearrangement links TRBV6-5 to TRBJ2-2, with TRBD2 as a possible D gene (5 bases). This CDR3 region has 15 residues. The V gene's germline CDR1 is MNHEY and CDR2 SVGAGI. Trimming removed 0 bases from V and 2 bases from J, with 7 bases in between. CDR3 region: CASSYSSVNTGELFF. Here the CDR3 DNA reads TGTGCCAGCAGTTACTCTAGCGTAAACACCGGGGAGCTGTTTTTT.

This clonotype was found a few times. This sequence joins TRBV3-1 and TRBJ1-1; possible D gene TRBD1, 5 bases. The V and J ends lost 2 bases and 1 base respectively, with 8 bases between them. CDR1 LGHDT and CDR2 YNNKEL come from the germline V gene (reference sequence). The CDR3 runs to 14 residues. CDR3 in DNA: TGTGCCAGCAGCCAACAGGGTTGGAACACTGAAGCTTTCTTT. Translation gives CASSQQGWNTEAFF. The full variable domain, completed using reference TRBV3-1 and TRBJ1-1, is DTAVSQTPKYLVTQMGNDKSIKCEQNLGHDTMYWYKQDSKKFLKIMFSYNNKELIINETVPNRFSPKSPDKAHLNLHINSLELGDSAVYFCASSQQGWNTEAFFGQGTRLTVV.

This clonotype was counted ten times or more. This chain links TRBV28 with TRBJ2-7, with 9 bases aligning to TRBD2. The J segment lost 0 bases and the V segment lost 3 bases, leaving 6 bases of the junction unmatched. Per germline, CDR1 MDHEN and CDR2 SYDVKM. This CDR3 has 16 residues. This chain's CDR3 is CASSLKTSGSSYEQYF. CDR3 nucleotides: TGTGCCAGCAGTTTGAAGACTAGCGGTAGCTCCTACGAGCAGTACTTC.

Ten or more counts support this clonotype. V is TRBV5-1 and J is TRBJ2-3; D not resolved. V lost 4 bases, J lost 3 bases, and 9 bases lay in between. This CDR3 contains 13 residues. The germline V gene encodes CDR1 SGHRS and CDR2 YFSETQ. CDR3 residues: CASSRQETDTQYF. In DNA, the CDR3 is TGCGCCAGCAGCCGGCAGGAAACAGATACGCAGTATTTT.

This clonotype has a handful of counts. The chain couples TRBV27 to TRBJ1-6; 7 bases map to TRBD1. Germline V gene data show CDR1 as MNHEY and CDR2 as SMNVEV (reference sequence). The length of the CDR3 is 14 residues. V lost 6 bases, J lost 6 bases, and 5 bases stayed unmatched. The CDR3 is CASSPGTANSPLHF. The CDR3 region has the DNA TGTGCCAGCAGCCCCGGGACAGCTAATTCACCCCTCCACTTT.

This clonotype appeared many times. The rearrangement uses TRBV12-3 or TRBV12-4 and TRBJ2-1; D is uncertain. The CDR3 runs to 12 residues. Trimming stripped 3 bases from V and 8 bases from J, with 8 bases between. For the CDR3, the DNA is TGTGCCAGCAGTTTCTCGATGGATGAGCAGTTCTTC. Protein sequence: CASSFSMDEQFF.

This clonotype was detected many times. For the CDR3, the DNA is TGTGCCAGCAGCTCCTCCGGGACAGGGGTGGATACGCAGTATTTT. It codes for CASSSSGTGVDTQYF. The chain is built from TRBV7-3 and TRBJ2-3, with 10 bases matching TRBD1. CDR1 is SGHTA and CDR2 is FQGTGA in the germline V gene. V gave up 4 bases and J gave up 6 bases; unmatched junction bases: 7. The CDR3 extends over 15 amino acids.